The 10 T cell receptor beta chains below were found in one sample sequenced in a study of radiation and T cells in renal cell carcinoma. Clones were sequenced by immunoSEQ multiplex PCR, and TCRdb holds only the in-frame ones, with some missing. Among just under 80,000 clones listed, approximately 83% were seen once. The time point: blood 2 weeks post-SBRT. Treatment indicated: 15 Gy SBRT to primary tumor, nephrectomy 4 weeks later. The sample consisted of blood, taken from a patient whose treatment included radiotherapy and nephrectomy. These receptors all stem from a woman aged 45-59 years with renal cell carcinoma.

Only one count was recorded for this clone. The chain uses TRBV11-2 and TRBJ1-6; D unresolved. Per germline, CDR1 SGHAT and CDR2 FQNNGV. The CDR3 is made up of 16 amino acids. V lost 3 bases and J 0 bases, leaving 9 bases between the germline ends. The CDR3 loop is CASSLGRLSYNSPLHF. The CDR3 coding sequence is TGTGCCAGCAGCTTGGGCAGGCTCTCCTATAATTCACCCCTCCACTTT.

This chain's CDR3 is CASSSDRTGYEQYF. The CDR3 DNA sequence: TGTGCCAGCAGTTCGGATAGGACGGGCTACGAGCAGTACTTC. V gene TRBV28 combines with J gene TRBJ2-7, with D unclear. V was shortened by 4 bases and J by 3 bases, with 13 bases between the two germline ends. Germline lookup yields CDR1 MDHEN and CDR2 SYDVKM. The CDR3 spans 14 residues.

V usage is TRBV5-1 and J usage is TRBJ2-1; maybe TRBD1 (6 bases). CDR1 is SGHRS, CDR2 YFSETQ, per germline. V was cut by 0 bases and J by 3 bases, with 7 bases left in between. CDR3 size: 14 residues. In DNA form, the CDR3 reads TGCGCCAGCAGCTTGGGCAGGGGCTACAATGAGCAGTTCTTC. Its translation: CASSLGRGYNEQFF.

The V call is TRBV6-5, the J call TRBJ2-2; D gene ambiguous. With 0 bases removed from V and 0 bases from J, the gap between germline ends came to 8 bases. The germline gives CDR1 MNHEY, CDR2 SVGAGI. There are 16 residues in the CDR3. The CDR3 DNA is TGTGCCAGCAGTTACTCTTACGGATCGAACACCGGGGAGCTGTTTTTT. Its translation is CASSYSYGSNTGELFF.

The J gene is TRBJ1-5, the V gene TRBV6-6, with a weak D call TRBD1 (5 bases). This CDR3 contains 14 residues. The germline V gene has CDR1 MNHNY and CDR2 SVGAGI (reference sequence). Trimming took off 2 bases at V and 2 bases at J, with 7 bases between the two ends. The chain's CDR3 is CASSYGDGNQPQHF. The CDR3 coding sequence is TGTGCCAGCAGTTACGGGGACGGCAATCAGCCCCAGCATTTT.

This clone occurred once. The chain couples TRBV2 to TRBJ1-2; D not certain. This CDR3 has 15 amino acids. Trimming stripped 2 bases from V and 0 bases from J, with 10 bases between. Germline CDR1 reads SNHLY; CDR2 reads FYNNEI. The CDR3 sequence: CASSEKQRANYGYTF. The CDR3 DNA reads as TGTGCCAGCAGTGAAAAGCAGAGAGCTAACTATGGCTACACCTTC. Combining the CDR3 with reference TRBV2 and TRBJ1-2 gives the whole variable domain EPEVTQTPSHQVTQMGQEVILRCVPISNHLYFYWYRQILGQKVEFLVSFYNNEISEKSEIFDDQFSVERPDGSNFTLKIRSTKLEDSAMYFCASSEKQRANYGYTFGSGTRLTVV.

The rearrangement joins TRBV29-1 to TRBJ1-5; D not certain. Germline V gene lookup returns CDR1 SQVTM and CDR2 ANQGSEA. The CDR3 runs 13 residues. V lost 4 bases to trimming and J lost 0 bases, with 7 bases between them. The CDR3 DNA reads as TGCAGCGTTGGGGAGAATAGCAATCAGCCCCAGCATTTT. This gives the protein CSVGENSNQPQHF. The full variable domain, its missing parts supplied by reference TRBV29-1 and TRBJ1-5, is SAVISQKPSRDICQRGTSLTIQCQVDSQVTMMFWYRQQPGQSLTLIATANQGSEATYESGFVIDKFPISRPNLTFSTLTVSNMSPEDSSIYLCSVGENSNQPQHFGDGTRLSIL.

The chain combines TRBV7-2 with TRBJ1-2; D is perhaps TRBD1 (5 bases). With 1 base removed from V and 4 bases from J, the gap between germline ends came to 16 bases. The CDR3 covers 16 residues. CDR1 SGHTA and CDR2 FQGNSA come from the germline V gene. The CDR3 spells CASSLDLGSGGYGYTF. The CDR3 bases are TGTGCCAGCAGCTTAGATCTGGGATCGGGGGGCTATGGCTACACCTTC.

The CDR3 DNA follows: TGTGCCAGCAGCGTCAGGGACGATCAGCCCCAGCATTTT. This gives the protein CASSVRDDQPQHF. The chain is built from TRBV9 and TRBJ1-5; D might be TRBD1 (5 bases). Germline V gives CDR1 SGDLS, CDR2 YYNGEE. The CDR3 runs to 13 residues. Trimming took off 2 bases at V and 5 bases at J, with 8 bases between the two ends.

V and J are TRBV9 and TRBJ1-5, with D perhaps matching TRBD1 (5 bases). There are 14 residues in the CDR3. Germline assignment: CDR1 SGDLS and CDR2 YYNGEE. V lost 4 bases, J lost 10 bases, and 18 bases lay in between. This CDR3 is CASSLGTEQGPQHF. In DNA, the CDR3 is TGTGCCAGCAGCCTCGGGACCGAGCAGGGACCCCAGCATTTT.